The T cell receptor (beta chain) under discussion was sequenced for a study of T cells after yellow fever vaccination (dated by TCRdb to the late 2010s). General notes on the study: The SMART-Seq v4 Ultra Low Input RNA kit was used to prepare libraries from fractions with low cell numbers. Bulk TCR alpha and beta repertoires were sequenced longitudinally to track T-cell clones before and after primary and booster YFV17D yellow fever vaccination. The cohort comprised two healthy male donors, one aged 18 to 30 and one aged 30 to 40 years. Blood was drawn at multiple timepoints before and after primary and secondary immunization, with bulk PBMC replicates and cell subsets isolated. The research as a whole found: A small fraction of clonotypes showed up in both the CD4 and CD8 compartments, probably as a result of convergent recombination. FACS-sorted repertoires could contain abundant contaminating clonotypes from the bulk population, so computational filtering was required. The study included only a couple of donors, which limits how far the findings can be generalized. The secondary T-cell response was weaker than the primary response but faster, peaking on day 5 instead of day 15. Most clones expanded after primary vaccination (around 96% of CD4 and 88% of CD8) were re-detected after the booster, suggesting that broad memory maintenance occurred.

Reading the label with the study, this specimen's treatment or condition is: live attenuated yellow fever vaccine strain. At each blood-draw timepoint, two biological replicates of bulk PBMCs were collected. A standard Ficoll-Paque protocol was used to isolate PBMCs from peripheral blood. TriZol was used to extract RNA from bulk PBMCs, from CD4 and CD8 fractions, and from dextramer-positive and dextramer-negative fractions. This clonotype appeared many times. Its antigen is unknown. No base qualities exist here, and no much larger clone lies one base off it. A distance of 15 bases separates the germline ends of V and J, which lose 3 bases and 9 bases respectively. In the germline V gene, CDR1 corresponds to SGHDT and CDR2 to YYEEEE. From cysteine to phenylalanine, the CDR3 is 13 amino acids long. The retained sequence is limited to the CDR3, 39 bases, with the frame set at the first base. The instrument was an Illumina NovaSeq 6000. TCR cDNA was made using 5'RACE template switching, a step that added a universal primer site and unique molecular identifiers. Priming of cDNA synthesis was performed from both the TCR alpha and TCR beta constant segments. Libraries were amplified in two PCR steps, with sample barcodes and sequencing adapters added in the second step. Sequencing of libraries was performed on Illumina HiSeq 2500 (2x100 bp) or NovaSeq (2x150 bp). The original pipeline was this. Reads were demultiplexed and collapsed into UMI consensus sequences with MIGEC, and V(D)J alignment was performed with MiXCR. Vaccine-responding clonotypes were identified with edgeR using replicate PBMC samples, with FDR below 0.01 and a log2 fold change above 5 up to day 15 being required. Bulk clonotypes were assigned CD4 or CD8 identity according to which sequenced CD4 or CD8 repertoire held them at higher abundance. The public reads were reprocessed in TCRdb via fastp at Q25 and MiXCR, keeping in-frame beta chains. Entries are consolidated by CDR3 protein sequence, retaining the most common genes and DNA. The V and J calls were determined by TCRdb, not by the authors. Counted in this sample were just over 300,000 distinct CDR3 sequences; more than 3% of them appeared once. The ten largest clones capture 20% to 25% of the sample.

The sample consisted of PBMCs, taken on the day of the yellow fever booster vaccination. The receptor comes from a man aged 18 to 30 who received the YFV17D yellow fever vaccine. Recombination connected TRBV5-6 to TRBJ2-5; there is no confident call for the D gene. The CDR3: CASSSELAPAQYF. The sequence in DNA is TGTGCCAGCAGCTCGGAACTGGCCCCGGCCCAGTACTTC.